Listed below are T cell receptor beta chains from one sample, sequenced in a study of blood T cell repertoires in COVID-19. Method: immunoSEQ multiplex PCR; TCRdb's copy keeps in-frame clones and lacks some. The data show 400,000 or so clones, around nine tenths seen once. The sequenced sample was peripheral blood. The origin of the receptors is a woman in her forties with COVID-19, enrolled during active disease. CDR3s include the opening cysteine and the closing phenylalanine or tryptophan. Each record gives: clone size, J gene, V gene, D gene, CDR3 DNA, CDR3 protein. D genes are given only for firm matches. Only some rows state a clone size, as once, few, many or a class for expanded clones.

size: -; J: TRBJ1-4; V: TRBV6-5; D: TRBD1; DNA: TGTGCCAGCAGACAGGGGGTAGCTAATGAAAAACTGTTTTTT; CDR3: CASRQGVANEKLFF
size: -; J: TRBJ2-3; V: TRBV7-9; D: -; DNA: TGTGCCAGCCCCGGACAGTCCAGCACAGATACGCAGTATTTT; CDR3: CASPGQSSTDTQYF
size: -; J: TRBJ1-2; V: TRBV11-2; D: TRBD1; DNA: TGTGCCAGCAGCCTGGCGGACAGGGCAATAGGCTACACCTTC; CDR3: CASSLADRAIGYTF
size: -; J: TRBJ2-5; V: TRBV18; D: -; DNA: TGTGCCAGCTCACTACTTGACAGAGAAGAGACCCAGTACTTC; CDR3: CASSLLDREETQYF
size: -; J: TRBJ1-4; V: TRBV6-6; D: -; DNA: TGTGCCAGCAGTTTTCCTGGGCGTCGGGGTGAAAAACTGTTTTTT; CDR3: CASSFPGRRGEKLFF
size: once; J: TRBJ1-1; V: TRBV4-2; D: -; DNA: TGTGCCAGCAGCCCCCCGGCCGGGACTGAAGCTTTCTTT; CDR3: CASSPPAGTEAFF
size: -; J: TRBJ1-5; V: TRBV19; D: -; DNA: TGTGCCAGTACTCCTGGGGGGGGCTCCAATCAGCCCCAGCATTTT; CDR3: CASTPGGGSNQPQHF
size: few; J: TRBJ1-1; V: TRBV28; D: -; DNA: TGTGCCAGTTTTGCGACTTGGAACACTGAAGCTTTCTTT; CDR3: CASFATWNTEAFF
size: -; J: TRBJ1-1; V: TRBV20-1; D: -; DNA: TGCAGTGCTAGTGATTCGAGGGTCTTCGACACTGAAGCTTTCTTT; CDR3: CSASDSRVFDTEAFF
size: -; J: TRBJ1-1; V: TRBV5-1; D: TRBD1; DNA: TGCGCCAGCAACAACAGGGGGTATGACACTGAAGCTTTCTTT; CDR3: CASNNRGYDTEAFF
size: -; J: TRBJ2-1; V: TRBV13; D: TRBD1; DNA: TGTGCCAGCAGCCGACAGGGATCCTACAATGAGCAGTTCTTC; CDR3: CASSRQGSYNEQFF
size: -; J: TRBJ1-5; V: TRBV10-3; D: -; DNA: TGTGCCACAATGGAGTTGGGCAATCAGCCCCAGCATTTT; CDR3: CATMELGNQPQHF
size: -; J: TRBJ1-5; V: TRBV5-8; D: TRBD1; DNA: TGTGCCAGCAGCTTGGGGACAGGGGCGAAGCCCCAGCATTTT; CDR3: CASSLGTGAKPQHF
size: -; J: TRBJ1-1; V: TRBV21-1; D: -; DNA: TGTGCCAGCAGCAAAGGTCGGTCGGCCCAGGGGTGGGGCACTGAAGCTTTCTTT; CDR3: CASSKGRSAQGWGTEAFF
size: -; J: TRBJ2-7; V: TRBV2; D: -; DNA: TGTGCCAGCAGTAATAGCCTAGGTCGCGAGCAGTACTTC; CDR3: CASSNSLGREQYF
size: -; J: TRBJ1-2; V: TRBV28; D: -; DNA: TGTGCCACCGAAACTGGGCCGTATAACTATGGCTACACCTTC; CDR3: CATETGPYNYGYTF
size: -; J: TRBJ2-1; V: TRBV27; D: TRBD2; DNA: TGTGCCACCACGGGGACTAGCGGGAAGGGTGGGCTTCACAATGAGCAGTTCTTC; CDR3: CATTGTSGKGGLHNEQFF
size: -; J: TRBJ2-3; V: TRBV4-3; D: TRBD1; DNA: TGCGCCAGCAGCCAGGGACAGGGGCGCGCAGATACGCAGTATTTT; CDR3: CASSQGQGRADTQYF
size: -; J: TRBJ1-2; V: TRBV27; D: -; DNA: TGTGCCAGCAGTTTAGCAGGACAGAACTATGGCTACACCTTC; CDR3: CASSLAGQNYGYTF
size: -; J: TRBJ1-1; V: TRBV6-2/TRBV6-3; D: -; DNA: TGTGCCAGCAGTTACCAGGCGAACACTGAAGCTTTCTTT; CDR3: CASSYQANTEAFF
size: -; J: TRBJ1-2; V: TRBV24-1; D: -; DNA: TGTGCCACCAGTGATTTGGAAGATCCGGGAGTCTATGGCTACACCTTC; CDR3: CATSDLEDPGVYGYTF
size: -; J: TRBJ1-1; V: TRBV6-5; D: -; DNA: TGTGCCAGCAGTTACTCGATCGAGGGAGGGGGGGAAGCTTTCTTT; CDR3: CASSYSIEGGGEAFF
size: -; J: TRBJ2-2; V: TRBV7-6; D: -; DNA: TGTGCCAGCAGTCTCGAGGCCGAGAGCACCGGGGAGCTGTTTTTT; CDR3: CASSLEAESTGELFF
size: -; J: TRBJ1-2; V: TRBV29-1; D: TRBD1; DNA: TGCAGCGTTCGATCGAACAGGGGGCTGAACTATGGCTACACCTTC; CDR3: CSVRSNRGLNYGYTF
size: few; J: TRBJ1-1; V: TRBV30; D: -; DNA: TGTGCCTGGAGTGCGGGGTCGAACACTGAAGCTTTCTTT; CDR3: CAWSAGSNTEAFF
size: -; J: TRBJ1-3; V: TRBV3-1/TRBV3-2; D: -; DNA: TGTGCCAGCGGGACATACGCTGGAAACACCATATATTTT; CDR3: CASGTYAGNTIYF